The present TCR beta chain was sequenced within a study of cytomegalovirus exposure and HLA in healthy donors. Assay used: immunoSEQ multiplex PCR; TCRdb lists only in-frame clones, some missing. The data show about 110,000 clones, with around nine tenths seen just once and under 2% held by the top ten. J was trimmed by 3 bases and V by 3 bases; bases with no gene match: 7. The CDR3 sequence is 15 residues long. The V gene's germline CDR1 is GTSNPN and CDR2 SVGIG (reference sequence). The chain is built from TRBV30 and TRBJ2-5; 10 bases map to TRBD2. The sample consisted of PBMCs. This clonotype was obtained from a woman aged 18-29 years in good health and CMV-seronegative. The CDR3 spells CAWRGKGLAKETQYF. Here the CDR3 DNA reads TGTGCCTGGAGGGGGAAGGGACTAGCGAAAGAGACCCAGTACTTC.